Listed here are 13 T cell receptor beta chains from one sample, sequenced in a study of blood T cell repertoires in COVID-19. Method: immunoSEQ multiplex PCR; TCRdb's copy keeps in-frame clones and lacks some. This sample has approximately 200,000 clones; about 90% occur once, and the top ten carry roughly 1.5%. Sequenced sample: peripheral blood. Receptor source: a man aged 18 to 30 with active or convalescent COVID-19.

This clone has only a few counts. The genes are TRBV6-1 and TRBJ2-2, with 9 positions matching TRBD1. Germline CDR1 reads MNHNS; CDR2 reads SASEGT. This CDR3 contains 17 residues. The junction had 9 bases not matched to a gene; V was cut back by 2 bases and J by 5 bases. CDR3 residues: CASSESRTGVVTGELFF. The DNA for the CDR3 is TGTGCCAGCAGTGAATCACGGACAGGGGTTGTGACCGGGGAGCTGTTTTTT.

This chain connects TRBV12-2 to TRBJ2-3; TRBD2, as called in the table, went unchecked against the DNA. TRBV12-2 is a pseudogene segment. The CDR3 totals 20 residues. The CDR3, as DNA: TGTGCAAGTCGCCTACGTATCCCTAGCGGGAAGGGTCTTGTGGCAGATACGCAGTATTTT. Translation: CASRLRIPSGKGLVADTQYF.

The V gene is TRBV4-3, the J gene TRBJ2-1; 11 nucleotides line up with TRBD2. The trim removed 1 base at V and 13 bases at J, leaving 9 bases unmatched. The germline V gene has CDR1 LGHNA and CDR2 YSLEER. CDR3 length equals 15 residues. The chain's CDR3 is CASSQGRLAGGVQFF. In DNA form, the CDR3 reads TGCGCCAGCAGCCAAGGCAGGCTAGCGGGAGGAGTACAGTTCTTC.

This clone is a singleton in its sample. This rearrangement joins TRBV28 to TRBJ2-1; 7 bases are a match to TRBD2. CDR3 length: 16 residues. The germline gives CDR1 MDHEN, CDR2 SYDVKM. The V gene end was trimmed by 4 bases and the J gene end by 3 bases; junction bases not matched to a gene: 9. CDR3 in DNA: TGTGCCAGCAGTTCCCTCAGCGGGGTCGTCTACAATGAGCAGTTCTTC. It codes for CASSSLSGVVYNEQFF.

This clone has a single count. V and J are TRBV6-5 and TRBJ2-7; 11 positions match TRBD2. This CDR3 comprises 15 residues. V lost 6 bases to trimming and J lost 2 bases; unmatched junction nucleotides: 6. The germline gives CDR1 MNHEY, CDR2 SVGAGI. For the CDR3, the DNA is TGTGCCAGCAGGAGCTTAGCGGGAGGGACCTACGAGCAGTACTTC. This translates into CASRSLAGGTYEQYF.

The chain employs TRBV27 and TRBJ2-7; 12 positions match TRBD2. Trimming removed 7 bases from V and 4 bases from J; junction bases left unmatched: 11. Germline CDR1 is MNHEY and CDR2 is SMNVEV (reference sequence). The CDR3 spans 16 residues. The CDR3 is CASTGLAGRGFYEQYF. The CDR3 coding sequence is TGTGCCAGCACCGGACTAGCGGGAAGGGGTTTTTACGAGCAGTACTTC.

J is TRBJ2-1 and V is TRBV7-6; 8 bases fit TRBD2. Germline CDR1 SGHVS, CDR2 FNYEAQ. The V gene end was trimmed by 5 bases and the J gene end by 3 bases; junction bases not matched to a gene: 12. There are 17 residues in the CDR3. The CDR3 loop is CASSPYHSGTLYNEQFF. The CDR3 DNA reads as TGTGCCAGCAGCCCTTACCATAGCGGGACCCTCTACAATGAGCAGTTCTTC.

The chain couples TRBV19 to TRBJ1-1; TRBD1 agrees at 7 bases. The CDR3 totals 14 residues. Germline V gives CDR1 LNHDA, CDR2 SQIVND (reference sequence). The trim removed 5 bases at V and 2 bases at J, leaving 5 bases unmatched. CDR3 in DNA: TGTGCCAGTAGTGAGGGACAGATTAACACTGAAGCTTTCTTT. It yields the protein CASSEGQINTEAFF.

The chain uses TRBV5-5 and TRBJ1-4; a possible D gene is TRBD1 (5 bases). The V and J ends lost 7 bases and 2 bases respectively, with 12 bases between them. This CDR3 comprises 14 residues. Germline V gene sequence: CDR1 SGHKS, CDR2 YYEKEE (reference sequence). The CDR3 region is CASHGGFTNEKLFF. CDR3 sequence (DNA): TGTGCCAGCCACGGGGGGTTCACTAATGAAAAACTGTTTTTT.

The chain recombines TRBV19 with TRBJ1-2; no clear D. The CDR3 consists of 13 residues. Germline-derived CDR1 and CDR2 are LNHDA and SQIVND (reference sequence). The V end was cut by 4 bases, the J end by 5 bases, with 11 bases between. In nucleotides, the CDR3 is TGTGCCAGTAGTACCATGGGAGGGTATGGCTACACCTTC. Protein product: CASSTMGGYGYTF.

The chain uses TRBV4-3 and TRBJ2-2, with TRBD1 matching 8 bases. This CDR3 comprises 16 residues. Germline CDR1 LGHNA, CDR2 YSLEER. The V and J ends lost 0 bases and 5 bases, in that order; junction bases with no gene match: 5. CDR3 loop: CASSQENRGLTGELFF. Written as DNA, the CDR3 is TGCGCCAGCAGCCAAGAGAACAGGGGGTTGACCGGGGAGCTGTTTTTT.

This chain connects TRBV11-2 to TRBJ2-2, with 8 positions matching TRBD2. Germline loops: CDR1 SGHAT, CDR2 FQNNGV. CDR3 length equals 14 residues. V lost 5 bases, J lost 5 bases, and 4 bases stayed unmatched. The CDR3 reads CASSRTSRTGELFF. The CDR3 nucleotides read TGTGCCAGCAGCCGGACTAGCCGAACCGGGGAGCTGTTTTTT.

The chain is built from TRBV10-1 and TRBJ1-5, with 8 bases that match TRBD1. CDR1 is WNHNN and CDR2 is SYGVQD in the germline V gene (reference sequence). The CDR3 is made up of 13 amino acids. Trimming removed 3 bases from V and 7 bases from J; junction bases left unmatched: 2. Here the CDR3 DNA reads TGCGCCAGCAGTGATACAGGGGGACAGCCCCAGCATTTT. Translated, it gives CASSDTGGQPQHF.